This TCR beta chain was identified in a study of blood T cell repertoires in COVID-19. The overall study: Sites across the United States, Italy and Spain contributed samples from acute and convalescent COVID-19. PBMCs, B-cell-depleted T cells, or T cells were the source of the cDNA or gDNA that made up the material.

Original analysis: Nucleated cell counts were estimated from reference gene primer amplification. TCRdb keeps only in-frame clones here, not all; method: immunoSEQ multiplex PCR. V and J calls and clone size follow that table, whereas D and trimming were derived from the DNA. The sample shows roughly 110,000 clones, about 85% of them seen only once. Of note for this clone: Other DNA sequences from this sample encode an identical CDR3 as well.

This sequence originates from a man between 40 and 49 years old with acute or convalescent COVID-19. The specimen sequenced was peripheral blood.

Here the CDR3 reads CASSSYALLHYGYTF. The CDR3, as DNA: TGTGCCAGCAGTTCCTACGCCCTTCTCCACTATGGCTACACCTTC. The V and J genes are TRBV6-2 or TRBV6-3 and TRBJ1-2; D is ambiguous. This CDR3 spans 15 amino acids. Germline-derived CDR1 and CDR2 are MNHEY and SVGEGT. Trimming cost V 4 bases and J 3 bases, with 15 bases left between them.